The 15 T cell receptor beta chains below all came from one sample that was sequenced in a study of T cells in women clearing cervical HPV infection. TCRdb keeps only in-frame clones here, not all; method: immunoSEQ multiplex PCR. The table lists about 22,000 clones, with 4% to 6% in the top ten. The sequenced sample was blood buffy coat. Receptors were obtained from a woman aged 18-70 years with a cervical HPV16 infection that either progressed to CIN3+ or cleared (not recorded which).

Concerning this clone: The CDR3 end falls 3 residues outside the read, so it is completed with the germline J gene. The chain recombines TRBV11-1 with TRBJ1-1; 9 bases align to TRBD1. Trimming cost V 5 bases and J 7 bases; bases outside gene matches: 5. Per the germline V gene, CDR1 is SGHAT and CDR2 is FQDESV (reference sequence). The CDR3 covers 13 residues. Incomplete CDR3 DNA: TGTGCCAGCAGCACCCGACAGGGGGGTGAA. Its protein product is CASSTRQGGE. The CDR3 in full is CASSTRQGGEAFF.

With regard to this clone: The read ends 3 residues early relative to the CDR3; the germline J gene fills the gap. This chain uses TRBV20-1 with TRBJ2-7; TRBD1 might be the D (6 bases). The V gene's germline CDR1 is DFQATT and CDR2 SNEGSKA (reference sequence). This CDR3 is 13 amino acids long. Trimming removed 6 bases from V and 5 bases from J, with 17 bases in between. CDR3 sequence reads: CSAYPQGYDEQYF. The CDR3 DNA, read in part, is TGCAGTGCCTACCCCCAGGGGTACGACGAG.

About this clone itself: The CDR3 end falls 3 residues outside the read, so it is completed with the germline J gene. The gene calls are TRBV5-6 and TRBJ2-5; 8 bases match TRBD1. V was clipped by 0 bases and J by 5 bases; unmatched bases: 3. This CDR3 contains 14 residues. CDR1 and CDR2 (germline): SGHDT, YYEEEE. This CDR3 reads CASSLDRGEETQYF. The sequenced CDR3 bases are TGTGCCAGCAGCTTGGACAGGGGGGAGGAGACC.

With respect to this clone: The CDR3 extends 3 residues past the end of the read, so its final part is completed from the germline J gene. V gene TRBV2 combines with J gene TRBJ1-2; D remains ambiguous. V lost 7 bases and J lost 0, with 12 bases in between. Germline V gene sequence: CDR1 SNHLY, CDR2 FYNNEI. CDR3 length equals 14 residues. The CDR3 bases that were read are TGTGCCAGCACCTTGGCCTCTCCTAACTATGGC. It specifies CASTLASPNYG. The full CDR3 reads CASTLASPNYGYTF.

A word on this clone: The read ends 3 residues before the CDR3 terminus; that terminus is restored from the germline J gene. The rearrangement uses TRBV19 and TRBJ1-2; 7 bases are a match to TRBD1. V shed 6 bases and J 2 bases; nucleotides not matched to a gene: 9. The CDR3 spans 15 residues. Germline CDR1 and CDR2: LNHDA and SQIVND (reference sequence). CDR3 residues: CASRAPGQLNYGYTF. Incomplete CDR3 DNA: TGTGCCAGTAGAGCTCCGGGACAGCTAAACTATGGC. The full variable domain, rest sourced from reference TRBV19 and TRBJ1-2, is DGGITQSPKYLFRKEGQNVTLSCEQNLNHDAMYWYRQDPGQGLRLIYYSQIVNDFQKGDIAEGYSVSREKKESFPLTVTSAQKNPTAFYLCASRAPGQLNYGYTFGSGTRLTVV.

Remarks on this clone: The read falls 3 residues short of the CDR3 end, and the missing part is taken from the germline J gene. This chain uses TRBV18 with TRBJ2-7; maybe TRBD1 (5 bases). Germline values: CDR1 KGHSH, CDR2 LQKENI. The CDR3 sequence is 12 residues long. The V end was cut by 0 bases, the J end by 6 bases, with 6 bases between. CDR3 region: CASSPPTAEQYF. CDR3 DNA, as far as it was read: TGTGCCAGCTCACCACCGACAGCCGAG.

As for this clone: Read coverage stops 3 residues before the CDR3 terminus; the germline J gene supplies the remainder. V is TRBV5-1 and J is TRBJ1-1; 8 positions match TRBD1. The trim removed 1 base at V and 1 base at J, leaving 3 bases unmatched. This CDR3 region has 15 residues. From germline, CDR1 is SGHRS and CDR2 YFSETQ. The CDR3 here is CASSLSGTGNTEAFF. Partial CDR3 DNA: TGCGCCAGCAGCTTGTCCGGGACAGGGAACACTGAA. Filled out from reference TRBV5-1 and TRBJ1-1, the complete variable domain reads KAGVTQTPRYLIKTRGQQVTLSCSPISGHRSVSWYQQTPGQGLQFLFEYFSETQRNKGNFPGRFSGRQFSNSRSEMNVSTLELGDSALYLCASSLSGTGNTEAFFGQGTRLTVV.

Remarks on this clone: From the germline J gene comes the end of the CDR3, since the read stops 3 residues before it. The chain recombines TRBV20-1 with TRBJ2-7; D may be TRBD1 (6 bases). Trimming took off 5 bases at V and 2 bases at J, with 19 bases between the two ends. Germline loops: CDR1 DFQATT, CDR2 SNEGSKA (reference sequence). This CDR3 has 15 amino acids. This CDR3 is CSARPRGNLTYEQYF. The part of the CDR3 DNA that was read is TGCAGTGCTCGCCCTAGGGGGAATCTTACCTACGAG.

Points on this clone: The DNA ends 3 residues before the CDR3 does, and the rest of the CDR3 is filled in from the germline J gene. The rearrangement joins TRBV18 to TRBJ1-2, with 10 bases fitting TRBD1. Germline V lookup: CDR1 KGHSH, CDR2 LQKENI. This CDR3 has 17 residues. CDR3 in amino acids: CASSPDRPGQGFFDYTF. The covered CDR3 bases are TGTGCCAGCTCACCAGATAGACCGGGACAGGGGTTTTTCGAC.

As regards this clone: Read data end 3 residues before the CDR3 end; the end is taken from the germline J gene. The rearrangement links TRBV6-2 or TRBV6-3 to TRBJ2-7; TRBD1 matches 8 bases. The CDR3 has 17 amino acids. V was pared by 0 bases and J by 2 bases, with 9 bases of the junction left unmatched. Germline V gene data show CDR1 as MNHEY and CDR2 as SVGEGT. The sequenced part of the CDR3 DNA is TGTGCCAGCAGTTACTCCCGGGACAGGAGTATAGCCTACGAG. This gives the protein CASSYSRDRSIAYE. The full-length CDR3 reads as CASSYSRDRSIAYEQYF.

A remark on this clone: With the read ending 3 residues before the CDR3 end, the germline J gene is used to fill in that end. This sequence joins TRBV29-1 and TRBJ2-1; 8 bases align to TRBD1. The V gene end was trimmed by 4 bases and the J gene end by 4 bases; junction bases not matched to a gene: 6. CDR1 SQVTM and CDR2 ANQGSEA come from the germline V gene. CDR3 length equals 14 residues. The part of the CDR3 DNA that was read is TGCAGCGTTGTAGGGCAGGGGGCTTACAATGAG. It encodes CSVVGQGAYNE. The whole CDR3 is CSVVGQGAYNEQFF.

On this clone: The read is 3 residues too short to cover the CDR3 end, so that end is filled in from the germline J gene. The rearrangement joins TRBV19 to TRBJ1-1, with 7 nucleotides matching TRBD1. Germline loops: CDR1 LNHDA, CDR2 SQIVND (reference sequence). There are 13 residues in the CDR3. The CDR3 sequence is CASSEGATTPAFF. The covered CDR3 bases are TGTGCCAGTAGCGAGGGGGCCACTACTCCG.

Worth noting for this clone: The read halts 3 residues ahead of the CDR3 end, with the missing end drawn from the germline J gene. The rearrangement joins TRBV7-9 to TRBJ1-4; TRBD1 matches 11 bases. The ends lost 5 bases at V and 7 bases at J; junction bases unmatched: 3. This CDR3 contains 14 residues. Looked up from germline, CDR1 is SEHNR and CDR2 is FQNEAQ (reference sequence). CDR3 region: CASSDGQGAEKLFF. The CDR3 bases that were read are TGTGCCAGCAGCGACGGACAGGGGGCTGAAAAA.

With respect to this clone: The read comes to an end 3 residues before the CDR3 does, leaving the germline J gene to fill in the end. The chain joins TRBV7-9 to TRBJ1-2, with D possibly matching TRBD1 (5 bases). CDR3 size: 15 residues. Germline values: CDR1 SEHNR, CDR2 FQNEAQ (reference sequence). The V and J ends lost 0 bases and 5 bases respectively, with 13 bases between them. The CDR3 here is CASSLAGGTTYGYTF. The CDR3 DNA, read in part, is TGTGCCAGCAGCTTAGCGGGGGGGACGACGTATGGC.

Turning to this clone: The read gets to within 3 residues of the CDR3 end, and the germline J gene fills in the rest. The chain uses TRBV20-1 and TRBJ2-2, with a weak D call TRBD2 (5 bases). CDR3 length equals 14 residues. Germline values: CDR1 DFQATT, CDR2 SNEGSKA (reference sequence). V was pared by 2 bases and J by 3 bases, with 10 bases between. CDR3 protein: CSARSLAYTGELFF. The sequenced CDR3 bases are TGCAGTGCTAGAAGTCTAGCATACACCGGGGAG.